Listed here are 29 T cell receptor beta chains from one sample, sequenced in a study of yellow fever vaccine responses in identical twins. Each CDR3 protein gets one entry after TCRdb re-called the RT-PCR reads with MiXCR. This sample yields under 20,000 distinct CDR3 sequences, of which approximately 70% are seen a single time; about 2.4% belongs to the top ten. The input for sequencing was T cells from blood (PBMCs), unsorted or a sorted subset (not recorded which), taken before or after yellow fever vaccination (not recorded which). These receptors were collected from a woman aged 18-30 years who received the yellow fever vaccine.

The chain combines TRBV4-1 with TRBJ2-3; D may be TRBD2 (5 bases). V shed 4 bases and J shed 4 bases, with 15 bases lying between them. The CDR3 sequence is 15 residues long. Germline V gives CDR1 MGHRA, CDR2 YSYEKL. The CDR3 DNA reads TGCGCCAGCAGCCGAAGTGTGCTCGGGGCAGATACGCAGTATTTT. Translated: CASSRSVLGADTQYF.

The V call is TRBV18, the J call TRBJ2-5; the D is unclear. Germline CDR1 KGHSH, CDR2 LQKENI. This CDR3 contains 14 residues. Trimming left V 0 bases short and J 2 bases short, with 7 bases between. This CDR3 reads CASSPPGRQETQYF. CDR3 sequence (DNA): TGTGCCAGCTCACCACCGGGCAGACAAGAGACCCAGTACTTC.

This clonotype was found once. The CDR3 loop is CASRFRAGGETQYF. The CDR3 DNA reads TGTGCCAGCAGGTTCCGGGCAGGGGGGGAGACCCAGTACTTC. The J gene is TRBJ2-5, the V gene TRBV28; D perhaps matches TRBD1 (7 bases). The V end was cut by 6 bases, the J end by 5 bases, with 16 bases between. CDR3 size: 14 residues. Germline values: CDR1 MDHEN, CDR2 SYDVKM.

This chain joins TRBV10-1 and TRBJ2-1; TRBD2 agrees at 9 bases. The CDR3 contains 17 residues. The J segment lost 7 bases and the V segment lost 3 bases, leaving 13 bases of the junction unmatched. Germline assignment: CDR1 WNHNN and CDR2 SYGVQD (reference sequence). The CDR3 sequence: CASSELSAGGPRNEQFF. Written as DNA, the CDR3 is TGCGCCAGCAGTGAATTGTCCGCGGGAGGGCCTAGGAATGAGCAGTTCTTC.

The CDR3 here is CASSQTGDEQFF. The CDR3 DNA reads as TGTGCCAGTAGTCAAACAGGGGATGAGCAGTTCTTC. The V call is TRBV19, the J call TRBJ2-1; 7 nucleotides line up with TRBD1. Germline trimming cut 5 bases from V and 8 bases from J; bases unmatched to any gene: 3. The germline gives CDR1 LNHDA, CDR2 SQIVND (reference sequence). CDR3 size: 12 residues.

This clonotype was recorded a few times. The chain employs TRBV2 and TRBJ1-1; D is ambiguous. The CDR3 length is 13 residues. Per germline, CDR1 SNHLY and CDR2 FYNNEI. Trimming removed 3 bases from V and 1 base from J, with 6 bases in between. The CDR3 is CASSEEGNTEAFF. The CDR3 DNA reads TGTGCCAGCAGTGAGGAGGGGAACACTGAAGCTTTCTTT.

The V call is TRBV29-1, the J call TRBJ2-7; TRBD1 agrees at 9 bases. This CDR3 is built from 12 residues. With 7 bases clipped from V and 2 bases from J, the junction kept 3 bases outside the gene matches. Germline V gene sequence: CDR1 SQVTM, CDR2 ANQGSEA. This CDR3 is CSGRQGAYEQYF. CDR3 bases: TGCAGCGGACGACAGGGGGCCTACGAGCAGTACTTC.

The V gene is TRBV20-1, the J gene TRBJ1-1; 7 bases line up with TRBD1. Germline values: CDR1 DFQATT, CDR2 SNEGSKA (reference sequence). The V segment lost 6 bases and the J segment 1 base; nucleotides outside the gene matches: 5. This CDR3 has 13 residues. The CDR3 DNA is TGCAGTGCCCAGGGACAGCCGAACACTGAAGCTTTCTTT. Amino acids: CSAQGQPNTEAFF.

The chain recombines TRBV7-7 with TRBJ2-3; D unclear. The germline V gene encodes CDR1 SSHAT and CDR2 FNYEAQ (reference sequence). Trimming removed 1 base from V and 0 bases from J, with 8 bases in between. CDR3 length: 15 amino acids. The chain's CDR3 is CASSLGQSSTDTQYF. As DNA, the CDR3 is TGTGCCAGCAGCTTAGGGCAGTCTAGCACAGATACGCAGTATTTT.

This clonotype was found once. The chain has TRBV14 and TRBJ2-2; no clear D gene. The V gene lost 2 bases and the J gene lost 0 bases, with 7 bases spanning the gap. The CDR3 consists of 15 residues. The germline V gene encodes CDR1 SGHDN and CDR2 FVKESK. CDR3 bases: TGTGCCAGCAGCCAAAGAGCAGCGAACACCGGGGAGCTGTTTTTT. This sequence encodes CASSQRAANTGELFF.

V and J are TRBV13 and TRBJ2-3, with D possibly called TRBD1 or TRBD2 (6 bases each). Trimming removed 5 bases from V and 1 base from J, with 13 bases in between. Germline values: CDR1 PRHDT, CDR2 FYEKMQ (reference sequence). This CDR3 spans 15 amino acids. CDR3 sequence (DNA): TGTGCCAGCAGCGCAACAGGGACTGGCACAGATACGCAGTATTTT. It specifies CASSATGTGTDTQYF.

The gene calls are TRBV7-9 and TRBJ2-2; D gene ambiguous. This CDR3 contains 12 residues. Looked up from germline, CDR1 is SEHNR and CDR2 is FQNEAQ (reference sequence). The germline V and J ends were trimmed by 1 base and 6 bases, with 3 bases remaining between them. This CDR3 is CASSLEPGELFF. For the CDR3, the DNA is TGTGCCAGCAGCTTAGAGCCCGGGGAGCTGTTTTTT.

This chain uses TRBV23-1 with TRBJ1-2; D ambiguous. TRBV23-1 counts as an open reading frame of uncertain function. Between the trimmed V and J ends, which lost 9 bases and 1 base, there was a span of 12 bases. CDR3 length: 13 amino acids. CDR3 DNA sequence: TGCGCCAGAAACCCAGGATTTAACTATGGCTACACCTTC. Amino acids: CARNPGFNYGYTF.

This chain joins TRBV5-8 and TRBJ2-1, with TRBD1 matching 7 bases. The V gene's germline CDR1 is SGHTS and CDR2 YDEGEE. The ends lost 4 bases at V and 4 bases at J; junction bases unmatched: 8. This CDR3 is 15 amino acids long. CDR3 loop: CASSPTGVGYNEQFF. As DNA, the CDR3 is TGTGCCAGCAGCCCTACAGGGGTAGGATACAATGAGCAGTTCTTC.

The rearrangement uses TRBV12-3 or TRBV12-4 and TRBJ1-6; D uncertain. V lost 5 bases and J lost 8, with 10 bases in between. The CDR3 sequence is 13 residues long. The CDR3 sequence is CASSPAWDSPLHF. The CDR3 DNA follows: TGTGCCAGCAGTCCCGCCTGGGATTCACCCCTCCACTTT.

CDR3 sequence (DNA): TGCAGCGTGGACGGGCCTAAAGAGCAGTACTTC. It codes for CSVDGPKEQYF. The rearrangement links TRBV29-1 to TRBJ2-7, with D unclear. Germline V gene data show CDR1 as SQVTM and CDR2 as ANQGSEA. The V and J ends lost 6 bases and 7 bases respectively, with 13 bases between them. The CDR3 runs to 11 residues.

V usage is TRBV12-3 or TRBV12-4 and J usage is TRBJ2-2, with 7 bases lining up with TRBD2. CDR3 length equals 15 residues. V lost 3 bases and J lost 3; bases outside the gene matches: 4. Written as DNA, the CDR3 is TGTGCCAGCAGTTTGGGGGGGTCGGACACCGGGGAGCTGTTTTTT. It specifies CASSLGGSDTGELFF.

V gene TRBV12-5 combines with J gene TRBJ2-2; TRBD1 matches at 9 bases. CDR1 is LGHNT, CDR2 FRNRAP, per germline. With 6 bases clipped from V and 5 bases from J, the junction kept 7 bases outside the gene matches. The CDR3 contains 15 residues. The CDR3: CASGPDRGATGELFF. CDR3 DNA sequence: TGTGCTAGTGGGCCCGACAGGGGGGCGACCGGGGAGCTGTTTTTT.

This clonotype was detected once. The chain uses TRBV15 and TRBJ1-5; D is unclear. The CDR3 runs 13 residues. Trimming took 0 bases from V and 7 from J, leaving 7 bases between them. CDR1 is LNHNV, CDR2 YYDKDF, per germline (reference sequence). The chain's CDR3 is CATSRDLEQPQHF. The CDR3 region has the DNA TGTGCCACCAGCAGAGATCTCGAACAGCCCCAGCATTTT.

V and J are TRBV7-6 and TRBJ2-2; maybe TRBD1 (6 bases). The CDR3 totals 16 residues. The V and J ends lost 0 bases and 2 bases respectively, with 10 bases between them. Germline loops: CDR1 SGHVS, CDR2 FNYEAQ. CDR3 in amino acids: CASSLATGINTGELFF. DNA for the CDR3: TGTGCCAGCAGCTTAGCCACAGGGATCAACACCGGGGAGCTGTTTTTT.

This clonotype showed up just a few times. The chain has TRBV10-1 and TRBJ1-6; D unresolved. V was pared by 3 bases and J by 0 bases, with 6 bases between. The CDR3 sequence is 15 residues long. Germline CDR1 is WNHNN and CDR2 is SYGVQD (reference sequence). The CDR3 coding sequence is TGCGCCAGCAGTGATTCCGTCTCCTATAATTCACCCCTCCACTTT. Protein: CASSDSVSYNSPLHF.

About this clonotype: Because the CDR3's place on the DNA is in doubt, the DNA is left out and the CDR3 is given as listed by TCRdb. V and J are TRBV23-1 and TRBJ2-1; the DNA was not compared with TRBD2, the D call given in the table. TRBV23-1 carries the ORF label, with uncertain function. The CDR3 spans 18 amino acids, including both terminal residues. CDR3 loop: CAAARGLDITSAYNEQFF.

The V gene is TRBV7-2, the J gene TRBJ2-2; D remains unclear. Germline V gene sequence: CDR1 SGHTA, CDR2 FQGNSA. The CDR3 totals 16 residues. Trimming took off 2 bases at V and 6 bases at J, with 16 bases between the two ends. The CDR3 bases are TGTGCCAGCAGCTTAACCCCCCGGCTAGTCGCCGGGGAGCTGTTTTTT. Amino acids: CASSLTPRLVAGELFF.

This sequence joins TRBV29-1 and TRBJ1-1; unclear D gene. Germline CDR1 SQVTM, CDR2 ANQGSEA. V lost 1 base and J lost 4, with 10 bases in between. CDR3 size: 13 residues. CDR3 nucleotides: TGCAGCGTTGAAGTCCATGGGGTCACTGAAGCTTTCTTT. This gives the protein CSVEVHGVTEAFF. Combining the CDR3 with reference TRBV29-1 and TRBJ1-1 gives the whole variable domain SAVISQKPSRDICQRGTSLTIQCQVDSQVTMMFWYRQQPGQSLTLIATANQGSEATYESGFVIDKFPISRPNLTFSTLTVSNMSPEDSSIYLCSVEVHGVTEAFFGQGTRLTVV.

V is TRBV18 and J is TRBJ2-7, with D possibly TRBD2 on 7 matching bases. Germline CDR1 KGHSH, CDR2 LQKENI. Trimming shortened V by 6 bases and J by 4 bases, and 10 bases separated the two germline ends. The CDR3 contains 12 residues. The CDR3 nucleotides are TGTGCCAGCTCGGGGGGGGCGTACGAGCAGTACGTC. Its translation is CASSGGAYEQYV.

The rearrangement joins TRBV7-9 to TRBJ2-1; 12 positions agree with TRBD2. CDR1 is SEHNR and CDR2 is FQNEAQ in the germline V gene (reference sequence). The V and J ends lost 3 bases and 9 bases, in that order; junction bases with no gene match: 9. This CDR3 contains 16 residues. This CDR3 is CASSFPLAGGPFEQFF. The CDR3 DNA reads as TGTGCCAGCAGCTTCCCCCTAGCGGGGGGGCCTTTTGAGCAGTTCTTC.

The CDR3 sequence: CASSPGQKNTGELFF. CDR3 DNA: TGTGCCAGCAGCCCCGGACAAAAGAACACCGGGGAGCTGTTTTTT. This chain uses TRBV11-2 with TRBJ2-2, with D possibly TRBD1 on 5 matching bases. This CDR3 is 15 amino acids long. V was clipped by 5 bases and J by 1 base, with 11 bases between them. Germline V gene sequence: CDR1 SGHAT, CDR2 FQNNGV. The variable domain in full, completed from reference TRBV11-2 and TRBJ2-2, reads EAGVAQSPRYKIIEKRQSVAFWCNPISGHATLYWYQQILGQGPKLLIQFQNNGVVDDSQLPKDRFSAERLKGVDSTLKIQPAKLEDSAVYLCASSPGQKNTGELFFGEGSRLTVL.

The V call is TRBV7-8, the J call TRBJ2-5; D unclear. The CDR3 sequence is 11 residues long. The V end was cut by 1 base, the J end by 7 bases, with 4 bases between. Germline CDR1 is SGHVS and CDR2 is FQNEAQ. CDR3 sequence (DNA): TGTGCCAGCAGCTTAGGGGGGACCCAGTACTTC. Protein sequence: CASSLGGTQYF.

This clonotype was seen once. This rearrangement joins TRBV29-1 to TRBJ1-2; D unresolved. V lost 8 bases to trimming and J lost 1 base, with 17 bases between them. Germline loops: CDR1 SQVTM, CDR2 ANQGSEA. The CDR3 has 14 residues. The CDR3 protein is CSTNGRGINYGYTF. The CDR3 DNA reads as TGCAGCACCAATGGACGGGGAATTAACTATGGCTACACCTTC. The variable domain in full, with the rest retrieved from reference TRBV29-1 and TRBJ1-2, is SAVISQKPSRDICQRGTSLTIQCQVDSQVTMMFWYRQQPGQSLTLIATANQGSEATYESGFVIDKFPISRPNLTFSTLTVSNMSPEDSSIYLCSTNGRGINYGYTFGSGTRLTVV.